These 18 T cell receptor beta chains came from one sample sequenced in a study of cytomegalovirus exposure and HLA in healthy donors. Method: immunoSEQ multiplex PCR; TCRdb's copy keeps in-frame clones and lacks some. Of 50,000 to 70,000 clones listed, 85% to 95% are singletons. Sequencing was done on a sample of PBMCs. These receptors originate from a woman aged 18-29 years in good health and CMV-seropositive.

This chain uses TRBV6-5 with TRBJ2-4; 7 bases agree with TRBD1. The CDR3 loop spans 13 amino acids. Germline CDR1 is MNHEY and CDR2 is SVGAGI. Germline trimming cut 5 bases from V and 9 bases from J; bases unmatched to any gene: 7. This CDR3 reads CASSPHSGGIQYF. CDR3 in DNA: TGTGCCAGCAGTCCCCATTCAGGGGGCATTCAGTACTTC.

This chain joins TRBV7-2 and TRBJ1-1; perhaps TRBD1 as D (5 bases). Germline V gene data show CDR1 as SGHTA and CDR2 as FQGNSA. The CDR3 sequence is 14 residues long. Deletions cut 1 base from V and 5 bases from J, with 11 bases between. This CDR3 is CASSLVGEGTEAFF. Here the CDR3 DNA reads TGTGCCAGCAGCTTAGTGGGGGAGGGTACTGAAGCTTTCTTT.

V gene TRBV28 combines with J gene TRBJ1-5; D is perhaps TRBD1 (5 bases). Looked up from germline, CDR1 is MDHEN and CDR2 is SYDVKM. The CDR3 has 13 amino acids. With 10 bases removed from V and 7 bases from J, the gap between germline ends came to 17 bases. In DNA form, the CDR3 reads TGTGCCATCCGGGGGGGTTCAGGACAGCCCCAGCATTTT. It specifies CAIRGGSGQPQHF.

The chain recombines TRBV4-2 with TRBJ1-1; D possibly corresponds to TRBD1 (5 bases). The CDR3 sequence is 16 residues long. The germline V gene encodes CDR1 LGHNA and CDR2 YNFKEQ. V was trimmed by 5 bases and J by 3 bases, leaving 19 bases between them. CDR3: CASSSIEAREDTEAFF. As DNA, the CDR3 is TGTGCCAGCAGCTCCATCGAGGCCAGGGAAGACACTGAAGCTTTCTTT.

The chain carries TRBV9 and TRBJ2-1, with D hard to call. The CDR3 is 13 amino acids. CDR1 SGDLS and CDR2 YYNGEE come from the germline V gene. V was cut by 0 bases and J by 6 bases, with 7 bases left in between. The CDR3 bases are TGTGCCAGCAGCGTAGAACCGGGCAATGAGCAGTTCTTC. This sequence encodes CASSVEPGNEQFF.

This clone was recorded a few times. V is TRBV27 and J is TRBJ2-7; D not resolved. Trimming left V 6 bases short and J 1 base short, with 10 bases between. Germline V gene lookup returns CDR1 MNHEY and CDR2 SMNVEV (reference sequence). The length of the CDR3 is 13 residues. CDR3: CASSLQSSYEQYF. CDR3 sequence (DNA): TGTGCCAGCAGCCTACAGAGTTCCTACGAGCAGTACTTC.

This chain links TRBV10-3 with TRBJ2-7; tentatively, D is TRBD2 (6 bases). Trimming took 8 bases from V and 3 from J, leaving 14 bases between them. This CDR3 has 13 amino acids. Germline loops: CDR1 ENHRY, CDR2 SYGVKD. CDR3 DNA sequence: TGTGCCATCGCGAGGGAGGTAAGCTACGAGCAGTACTTC. This gives the protein CAIAREVSYEQYF.

This chain connects TRBV7-8 to TRBJ2-1; TRBD2 agrees at 12 bases. From germline, CDR1 is SGHVS and CDR2 FQNEAQ. Unmatched junction bases numbered 4, after V lost 1 base and J lost 0 bases. This CDR3 contains 18 residues. The CDR3 reads CASSLVALAGGSYNEQFF. Written as DNA, the CDR3 is TGTGCCAGCAGCTTAGTTGCACTAGCGGGGGGCTCCTACAATGAGCAGTTCTTC. Together with reference TRBV7-8 and TRBJ2-1, the CDR3 gives the full variable domain: GAGVSQSPRYKVAKRGQDVALRCDPISGHVSLFWYQQALGQGPEFLTYFQNEAQLDKSGLPSDRFFAERPEGSVSTLKIQRTQQEDSAVYLCASSLVALAGGSYNEQFFGPGTRLTVL.

The chain employs TRBV27 and TRBJ2-7, with 9 bases that match TRBD2. This CDR3 contains 14 residues. Germline lookup yields CDR1 MNHEY and CDR2 SMNVEV (reference sequence). V gave up 6 bases and J gave up 1 base; unmatched junction bases: 4. The CDR3: CASSIAGVSYEQYF. CDR3 coding DNA: TGTGCCAGCAGCATAGCGGGGGTTTCCTACGAGCAGTACTTC.

This chain uses TRBV18 with TRBJ1-2; D gene ambiguous. CDR1 and CDR2 from the germline V gene are KGHSH and LQKENI. The V and J ends lost 2 bases and 0 bases respectively, with 13 bases between them. This CDR3 is built from 16 residues. CDR3 amino acids: CASSPMGVSSNYGYTF. Here the CDR3 DNA reads TGTGCCAGCTCACCAATGGGCGTAAGTTCTAACTATGGCTACACCTTC.

This rearrangement joins TRBV19 to TRBJ2-2; 7 bases are a match to TRBD1. Trimming removed 6 bases from V and 6 bases from J; junction bases left unmatched: 13. This CDR3 spans 16 amino acids. Per the germline V gene, CDR1 is LNHDA and CDR2 is SQIVND (reference sequence). CDR3 nucleotides: TGTGCCAGTAGAGCTATGGACAGGTTTTTCTCCGGGGAGCTGTTTTTT. The encoded protein is CASRAMDRFFSGELFF.

This chain connects TRBV6-1 to TRBJ1-5, with D unresolved. Trimming removed 5 bases from V and 7 bases from J, with 18 bases in between. This CDR3 is 15 amino acids long. The germline V gene encodes CDR1 MNHNS and CDR2 SASEGT. The CDR3 protein is CASSRFEMSGQPQHF. CDR3 in DNA: TGTGCCAGCAGTCGATTTGAGATGTCAGGACAGCCCCAGCATTTT.

The chain recombines TRBV7-2 with TRBJ1-2; 7 positions agree with TRBD1. The trim removed 5 bases at V and 3 bases at J, leaving 9 bases unmatched. The CDR3 consists of 15 residues. Germline loops: CDR1 SGHTA, CDR2 FQGNSA. The CDR3 spells CASSLHRGQDYGYTF. CDR3 nucleotides: TGTGCCAGCAGCCTACATAGGGGGCAGGACTATGGCTACACCTTC.

V usage is TRBV10-1 and J usage is TRBJ1-1; TRBD1 matches at 7 bases. Germline V gene lookup returns CDR1 WNHNN and CDR2 SYGVQD (reference sequence). The trim removed 6 bases at V and 4 bases at J, leaving 5 bases unmatched. This CDR3 comprises 13 residues. The chain's CDR3 is CASRPGGGTEAFF. The CDR3 DNA reads TGCGCCAGCAGGCCAGGGGGAGGCACTGAAGCTTTCTTT.

The rearrangement joins TRBV27 to TRBJ1-2; no firm D call. Trimming pared 2 bases from V and 4 bases from J, leaving 8 bases between. Germline CDR1 reads MNHEY; CDR2 reads SMNVEV (reference sequence). This CDR3 has 13 residues. Written as DNA, the CDR3 is TGTGCCAGCAGTTTAAACGGGTTCTATGGCTACACCTTC. The encoded protein is CASSLNGFYGYTF.

The chain combines TRBV27 with TRBJ1-1, with TRBD1 as a possible D gene (6 bases). The CDR3 sequence is 13 residues long. CDR1 and CDR2 from the germline V gene are MNHEY and SMNVEV (reference sequence). V was shortened by 7 bases and J by 0 bases, with 9 bases between the two germline ends. The DNA for the CDR3 is TGTGCCAGCAAGGGACAACTGAACACTGAAGCTTTCTTT. Protein: CASKGQLNTEAFF.

The chain joins TRBV7-7 to TRBJ2-1; D gene uncertain. The CDR3 covers 13 residues. V lost 1 base to trimming and J lost 5 bases, with 6 bases between them. From germline, CDR1 is SSHAT and CDR2 FNYEAQ (reference sequence). CDR3 loop: CASSLDSNNEQFF. The CDR3 DNA is TGTGCCAGCAGCTTAGACTCTAACAATGAGCAGTTCTTC. The complete variable domain, with remaining parts taken from reference TRBV7-7 and TRBJ2-1, reads GAGVSQSPRYKVTKRGQDVTLRCDPISSHATLYWYQQALGQGPEFLTYFNYEAQPDKSGLPSDRFSAERPEGSISTLTIQRTEQRDSAMYRCASSLDSNNEQFFGPGTRLTVL.

This clone was observed once. V gene TRBV5-1 combines with J gene TRBJ2-7; 7 bases fit TRBD2. The V and J ends lost 2 bases and 4 bases, in that order; junction bases with no gene match: 6. This CDR3 has 14 residues. The germline gives CDR1 SGHRS, CDR2 YFSETQ. CDR3 region: CASSFLGRGYEQYF. The CDR3 DNA reads TGCGCCAGCAGCTTTCTAGGGAGGGGATACGAGCAGTACTTC.